These 14 T cell receptor beta chains were all obtained from the same sample, sequenced in a study of read filtering for tumor transcriptome and immune sequencing. The library was built from roughly 400 ng RNA with molecular barcoded adaptors for alpha/delta and beta/gamma chains. TCRdb called the reads again in MiXCR, with one record for every CDR3 protein. The sample lists approximately 14,000 distinct CDR3 sequences, around 20% occurring once. Sequenced input: a population of CD138-negative cells sorted from bone marrow. The receptors were gathered from a donor at least 40 years old with multiple myeloma.

This clonotype was seen repeatedly, ten times or more. V usage is TRBV7-9 and J usage is TRBJ2-1; 15 nucleotides agree with TRBD2. The CDR3 is 14 amino acids. J gave up 7 bases and V 8 bases, and 3 bases lay outside the gene matches. Germline-derived CDR1 and CDR2 are SEHNR and FQNEAQ (reference sequence). CDR3 protein: CASGTSGRLNEQFF. Here the CDR3 DNA reads TGTGCCAGCGGGACTAGCGGGAGGTTAAATGAGCAGTTCTTC. Together with reference TRBV7-9 and TRBJ2-1, the CDR3 gives the full variable domain: DTGVSQNPRHKITKRGQNVTFRCDPISEHNRLYWYRQTLGQGPEFLTYFQNEAQLEKSRLLSDRFSAERPKGSFSTLEIQRTEQGDSAMYLCASGTSGRLNEQFFGPGTRLTVL.

Notes on this clonotype: This may stem from a read error, because a much larger clone lies one nucleotide away. The chain combines TRBV4-2 with TRBJ1-5, with 7 bases that match TRBD1. The V gene's germline CDR1 is LGHNA and CDR2 YNFKEQ. The V segment lost 1 base and the J segment 2 bases; nucleotides outside the gene matches: 5. This CDR3 has 16 residues. CDR3 sequence: CASSQVGDSGNQPQHF. The CDR3 DNA reads TGTGCCAGCAGCCAAGTTGGGGACAGTGGCAATCAGCCCCAGCATTTT.

A few counts support this clonotype. V gene TRBV7-8 combines with J gene TRBJ1-2; the D gene is possibly TRBD1 (6 bases). CDR1 and CDR2 (germline): SGHVS, FQNEAQ. V lost 5 bases to trimming and J lost 4 bases, with 14 bases between them. The CDR3 is 14 residues long. In nucleotides, the CDR3 is TGTGCCAGCAGCCCATCCGGGACAAGCTATGGCTACACCTTC. It codes for CASSPSGTSYGYTF.

This clonotype was counted many times. This chain links TRBV7-2 with TRBJ2-7; 7 nucleotides align to TRBD1. There are 15 residues in the CDR3. V was pared by 1 base and J by 0 bases, with 3 bases of the junction left unmatched. Germline CDR1 and CDR2: SGHTA and FQGNSA. CDR3 residues: CASSLVRDSSYEQYF. The CDR3, as DNA: TGTGCCAGCAGCTTAGTTCGGGACAGCTCCTACGAGCAGTACTTC.

This clonotype was observed at least ten times. The V and J genes are TRBV4-1 and TRBJ1-2; D possibly corresponds to TRBD1 (5 bases). Germline V gene lookup returns CDR1 MGHRA and CDR2 YSYEKL. V was cut by 0 bases and J by 8 bases, with 16 bases left in between. The CDR3 has 15 residues. This CDR3 reads CASSQEGTDSFGYTF. The CDR3 DNA reads as TGCGCCAGCAGCCAAGAAGGAACAGACAGTTTCGGCTACACCTTC.

Concerning this clonotype itself: A junction end diverges from the germline sequence, so it may reflect a read error. This chain joins TRBV7-2 and TRBJ2-1; TRBD1 matches at 11 bases. Germline CDR1 SGHTA, CDR2 FQGNSA. The CDR3 runs 15 residues. CDR3 in amino acids: CASSSPDRGRNVQFF. DNA of the CDR3: TGTGCCAGCAGCTCTCCGGACAGGGGGCGCAATGTGCAGTTCTTC.

V and J are TRBV7-2 and TRBJ2-5, with D unclear. V was pared by 5 bases and J by 4 bases, with 8 bases between. This CDR3 is 12 amino acids long. Germline-derived CDR1 and CDR2 are SGHTA and FQGNSA. The CDR3 DNA is TGTGCCAGCAGCCGGTCCCGAGAGACCCAGTACTTC. Translated: CASSRSRETQYF.

This clonotype was recorded at least ten times. The V gene is TRBV11-3, the J gene TRBJ2-2; TRBD2 matches at 7 bases. Trimming removed 1 base from V and 4 bases from J; junction bases left unmatched: 3. This CDR3 contains 15 residues. Germline CDR1 and CDR2: SGHNT and YENEEA. The chain's CDR3 is CASSLVGRGTGELFF. The CDR3 coding sequence is TGTGCCAGCAGCTTAGTAGGGAGGGGCACCGGGGAGCTGTTTTTT.

Ten or more counts support this clonotype. V and J are TRBV7-3 and TRBJ2-1; perhaps TRBD1 as D (6 bases). Germline V gives CDR1 SGHTA, CDR2 FQGTGA. Between the trimmed V and J ends, which lost 4 bases and 9 bases, there was a span of 13 bases. This CDR3 comprises 13 residues. The CDR3 DNA reads TGTGCCAGCAGCTCGATACAGGGAAGTGAGCAGTTCTTC. Amino acids: CASSSIQGSEQFF.

With regard to this clonotype: A clone one base away is much larger, so this may be a read error. CDR3 in amino acids: CASSLGTFANTGEPFF. In DNA form, the CDR3 reads TGTGCCAGCAGCTTAGGGACATTCGCGAACACCGGGGAGCCGTTTTTT. V is TRBV7-8 and J is TRBJ2-2; D is perhaps TRBD1 or TRBD2 (5 bases each). The CDR3 runs to 16 residues. From germline, CDR1 is SGHVS and CDR2 FQNEAQ.

This clonotype was recorded a few times. V is TRBV12-5 and J is TRBJ1-5; D is ambiguous. The length of the CDR3 is 12 residues. CDR1 and CDR2 (germline): LGHNT, FRNRAP. With 8 bases removed from V and 6 bases from J, the gap between germline ends came to 11 bases. CDR3 DNA: TGTGCTAGTTGCCCCCCCACTCAGCCCCAGCATTTT. This gives the protein CASCPPTQPQHF.

This clonotype was detected ten times or more. This chain joins TRBV6-6 and TRBJ1-1; TRBD1 might be the D (5 bases). In germline, CDR1 is MNHNY, CDR2 SVGAGI (reference sequence). This CDR3 is built from 14 residues. Trimming removed 2 bases from V and 3 bases from J, with 10 bases in between. The CDR3 nucleotides read TGTGCCAGCAGTTACCTAGACAGCGACACTGAAGCTTTCTTT. Encoded protein: CASSYLDSDTEAFF.

This clonotype was detected a few times. The chain combines TRBV5-1 with TRBJ1-3; a possible D gene is TRBD1 (5 bases). The CDR3 is 13 residues long. Trimming stripped 7 bases from V and 3 bases from J, with 11 bases between. Germline CDR1 and CDR2: SGHRS and YFSETQ. CDR3 sequence: CASQEGNGNTIYF. The CDR3 DNA is TGCGCCAGCCAAGAGGGGAATGGAAACACCATATATTTT.

This clonotype was seen ten or more times. V is TRBV7-8 and J is TRBJ2-1; possibly TRBD1 for D (6 bases). This CDR3 spans 15 amino acids. Germline values: CDR1 SGHVS, CDR2 FQNEAQ. V shed 3 bases and J shed 1 base, with 10 bases lying between them. The CDR3 sequence: CASSFQGGSYNEQFF. The CDR3 region has the DNA TGTGCCAGCAGCTTTCAAGGGGGATCCTACAATGAGCAGTTCTTC.